This TCR beta chain is drawn from a study of cytomegalovirus exposure and HLA in healthy donors. A multiplex PCR was run with 60 Vbeta primers and 13 Jbeta primers. Clones were read by immunoSEQ multiplex PCR, and TCRdb kept only the in-frame ones, dropping some. This sample has some 170,000 clones, with about 80% found just once. On this clone itself: Its antigen is still unknown.

Whole-study findings and limits: Sequencing probably produced one cluster of sequence variants that were highly shared. The authors later linked a missense DCLRE1C variant to TCR beta V- and J-gene trimming.

Germline V gives CDR1 SEHNR, CDR2 FQNEAQ (reference sequence). Deletions cut 5 bases from V and 1 base from J, with 8 bases between. This CDR3 region has 13 residues. Sequenced: PBMCs. This receptor was identified in a woman in her twenties or thirties in good health and CMV-seronegative. The chain carries TRBV7-9 and TRBJ2-5; weak D call: TRBD2 (5 bases). CDR3 sequence (DNA): TGTGCCAGCAGCGGACTGATCCAAGAGACCCAGTACTTC. It encodes CASSGLIQETQYF.